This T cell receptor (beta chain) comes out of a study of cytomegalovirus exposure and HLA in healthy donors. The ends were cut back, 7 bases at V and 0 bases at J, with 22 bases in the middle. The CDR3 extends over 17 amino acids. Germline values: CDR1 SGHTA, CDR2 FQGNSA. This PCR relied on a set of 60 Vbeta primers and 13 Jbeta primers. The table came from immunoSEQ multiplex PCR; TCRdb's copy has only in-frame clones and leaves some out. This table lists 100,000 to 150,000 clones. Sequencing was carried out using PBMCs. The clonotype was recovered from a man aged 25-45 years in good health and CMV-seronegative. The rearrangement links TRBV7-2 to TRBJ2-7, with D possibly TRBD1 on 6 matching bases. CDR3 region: CASTSPPRDTASYEQYF. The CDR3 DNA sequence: TGTGCCAGCACCTCCCCCCCCCGGGACACCGCCTCCTACGAGCAGTACTTC.